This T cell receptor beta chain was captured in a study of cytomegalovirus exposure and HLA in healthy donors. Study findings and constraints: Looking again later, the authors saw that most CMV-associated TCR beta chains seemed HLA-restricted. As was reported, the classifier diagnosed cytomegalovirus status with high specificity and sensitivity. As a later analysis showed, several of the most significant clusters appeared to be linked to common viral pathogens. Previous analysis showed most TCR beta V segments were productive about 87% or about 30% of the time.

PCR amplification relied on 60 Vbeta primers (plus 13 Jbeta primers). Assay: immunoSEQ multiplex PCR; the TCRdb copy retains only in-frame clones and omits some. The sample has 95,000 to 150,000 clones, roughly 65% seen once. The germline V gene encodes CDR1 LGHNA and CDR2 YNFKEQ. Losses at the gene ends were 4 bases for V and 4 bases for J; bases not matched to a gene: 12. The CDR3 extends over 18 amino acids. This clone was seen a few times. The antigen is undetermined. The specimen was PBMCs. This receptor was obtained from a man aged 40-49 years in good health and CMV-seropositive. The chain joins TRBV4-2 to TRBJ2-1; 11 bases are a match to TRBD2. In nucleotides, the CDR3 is TGTGCCAGCAGCCCCCGACTAGCGGGGATTTCTGAGTACAATGAGCAGTTCTTC. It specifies CASSPRLAGISEYNEQFF.